The rows below give T cell receptor beta chains drawn from one sample of a study of T cells expressing NK-cell markers. TCRdb reprocessed the 5' RACE reads, with one entry per CDR3 protein and no DNA. Its clone listing holds about 550,000 distinct CDR3 sequences. The specimen sequenced was blood T cells: a sorted CD56 or NKG2C T cell subset, CD4+ or CD8+ T cells, or bulk PBMC T cells (not recorded which). The receptors shown here come from a man younger than 30 in good health. Both conserved end residues are part of each CDR3.

>TRBJ2-3|TRBV28
CASSFSVRQGSTDTQYF
>TRBJ2-1|TRBV12-3/TRBV12-4
CASSPPGEMRDNEQFF
>TRBJ2-7|TRBV20-1
CSGLRGHEQYF
>TRBJ2-5|TRBV14
CASSQESGGRLRETQYF
>TRBJ1-4|TRBV12-3/TRBV12-4
CASSPDTGTNEKLFF
>TRBJ1-2|TRBV4-2
CASSQEGFRGFNYGYTF
>TRBJ2-5|TRBV7-8
CASSPRDYRDSKEVTQYF
>TRBJ2-1|TRBV3-1
CASSQDLRLGYEQFF
>TRBJ2-1|TRBV7-2
CASSLVEVYNEQFF
>TRBJ1-5|TRBV18
CASSPTGQERRPQHF
>TRBJ1-4|TRBV3-1
CASSQVPDEKLFF
>TRBJ2-3|TRBV21-1
CASSKAGLAGAPVTQYF
>TRBJ2-1|TRBV9
CASTLGSGRANEQFF
>TRBJ2-1|TRBV19
CASRRDRTYNEQFF
>TRBJ2-7|TRBV29-1
CSVLQGWTGRGYEQYF
>TRBJ1-2|TRBV4-3
CASSQGLGNYGYTF
>TRBJ2-5|TRBV12-3/TRBV12-4
CASNPTGPQETQYF
>TRBJ1-2|TRBV25-1
CASSESGGGYGYTF
>TRBJ2-7|TRBV30
CAWSTSGIYEQYF
>TRBJ2-5|TRBV7-6
CASSLRPGYRGETQYF
>TRBJ2-2|TRBV12-3/TRBV12-4
CASRAQPTGELFF
>TRBJ2-5|TRBV7-8
CASSLASKDGKYF